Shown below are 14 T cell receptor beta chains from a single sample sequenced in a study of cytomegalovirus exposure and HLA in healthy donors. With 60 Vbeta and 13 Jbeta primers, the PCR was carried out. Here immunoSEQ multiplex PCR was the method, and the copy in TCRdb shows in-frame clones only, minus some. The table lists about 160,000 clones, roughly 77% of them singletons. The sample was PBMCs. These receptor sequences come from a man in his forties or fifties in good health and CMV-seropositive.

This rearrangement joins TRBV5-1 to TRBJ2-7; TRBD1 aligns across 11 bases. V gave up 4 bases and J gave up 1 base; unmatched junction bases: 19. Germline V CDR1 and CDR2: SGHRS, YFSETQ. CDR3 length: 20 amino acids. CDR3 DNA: TGCGCCAGCAGCAGGACCTGGCGTAAAACTGGACAGGGGGCGTCCTACGAGCAGTACTTC. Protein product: CASSRTWRKTGQGASYEQYF.

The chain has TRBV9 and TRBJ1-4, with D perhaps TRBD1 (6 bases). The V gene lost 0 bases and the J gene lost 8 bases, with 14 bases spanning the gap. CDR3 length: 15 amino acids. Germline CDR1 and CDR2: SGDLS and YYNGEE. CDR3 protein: CASSVGGGAYEKLFF. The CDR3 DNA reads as TGTGCCAGCAGCGTAGGAGGGGGGGCTTACGAAAAACTGTTTTTT.

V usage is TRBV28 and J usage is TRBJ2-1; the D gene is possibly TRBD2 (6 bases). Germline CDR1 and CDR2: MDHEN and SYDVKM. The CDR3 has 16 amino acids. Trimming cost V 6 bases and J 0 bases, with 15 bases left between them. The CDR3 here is CASRPSDGSSYNEQFF. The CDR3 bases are TGTGCCAGCAGACCCTCCGACGGGAGCTCCTACAATGAGCAGTTCTTC.

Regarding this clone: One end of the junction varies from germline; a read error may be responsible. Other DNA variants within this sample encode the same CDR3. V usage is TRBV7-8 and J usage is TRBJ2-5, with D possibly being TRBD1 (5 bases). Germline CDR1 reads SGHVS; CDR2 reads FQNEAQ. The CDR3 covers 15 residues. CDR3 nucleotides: TGTGCCAGCAGCTTAGATATCGTTTCGACAGAGGCCCAATACTTC. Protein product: CASSLDIVSTEAQYF.

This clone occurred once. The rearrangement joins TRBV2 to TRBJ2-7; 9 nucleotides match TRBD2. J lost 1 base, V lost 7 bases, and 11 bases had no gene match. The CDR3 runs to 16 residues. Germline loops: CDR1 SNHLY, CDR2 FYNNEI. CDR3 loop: CASTDVGGGASYEQYF. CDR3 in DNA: TGTGCCAGCACTGATGTGGGCGGGGGGGCATCCTACGAGCAGTACTTC.

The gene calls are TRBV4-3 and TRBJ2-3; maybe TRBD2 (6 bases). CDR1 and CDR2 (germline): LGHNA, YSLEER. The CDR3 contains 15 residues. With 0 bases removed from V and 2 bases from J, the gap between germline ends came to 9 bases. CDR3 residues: CASSQDRGSTDTQYF. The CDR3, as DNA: TGCGCCAGCAGCCAAGATCGGGGGTCCACAGATACGCAGTATTTT.

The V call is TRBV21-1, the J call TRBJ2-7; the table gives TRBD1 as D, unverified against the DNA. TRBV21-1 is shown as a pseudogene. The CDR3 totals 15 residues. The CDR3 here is CASSDPWAQYYEQYF. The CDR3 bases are TGTGCCAGCAGCGATCCCTGGGCACAGTACTACGAGCAGTACTTC.

The CDR3 here is CASSPQTGGNTEAFF. The CDR3 coding sequence is TGTGCCAGCTCACCACAAACAGGGGGGAACACTGAAGCTTTCTTT. The chain recombines TRBV18 with TRBJ1-1; 8 nucleotides align to TRBD1. J was trimmed by 1 base and V by 1 base; bases with no gene match: 2. The CDR3 contains 15 residues. In germline, CDR1 is KGHSH, CDR2 LQKENI.

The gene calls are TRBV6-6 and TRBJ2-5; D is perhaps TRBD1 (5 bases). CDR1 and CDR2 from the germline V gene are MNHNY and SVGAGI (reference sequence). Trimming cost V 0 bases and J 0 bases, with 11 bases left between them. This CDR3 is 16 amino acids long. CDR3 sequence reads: CASSYSRAGYQETQYF. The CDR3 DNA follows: TGTGCCAGCAGTTACTCCAGAGCAGGGTACCAAGAGACCCAGTACTTC.

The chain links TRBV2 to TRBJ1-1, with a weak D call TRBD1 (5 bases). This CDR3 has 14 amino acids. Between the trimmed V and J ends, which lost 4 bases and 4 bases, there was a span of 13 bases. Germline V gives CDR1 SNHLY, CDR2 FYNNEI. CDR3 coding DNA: TGTGCCAGCAGTGTAGTGCGGGGGGGCACTGAAGCTTTCTTT. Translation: CASSVVRGGTEAFF.

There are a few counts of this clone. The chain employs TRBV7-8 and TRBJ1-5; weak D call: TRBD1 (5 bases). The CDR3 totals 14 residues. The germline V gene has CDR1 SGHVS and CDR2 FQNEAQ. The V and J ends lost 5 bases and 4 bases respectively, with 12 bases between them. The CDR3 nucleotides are TGTGCCAGCAGCCGAGACAGCTTAAATCAGCCCCAGCATTTT. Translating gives CASSRDSLNQPQHF.

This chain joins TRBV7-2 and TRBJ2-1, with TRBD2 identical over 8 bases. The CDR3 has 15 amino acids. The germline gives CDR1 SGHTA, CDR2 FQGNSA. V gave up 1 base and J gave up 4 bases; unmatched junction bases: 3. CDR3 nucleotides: TGTGCCAGCAGCTTAGAGGCTAGCGGGTACAATGAGCAGTTCTTC. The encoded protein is CASSLEASGYNEQFF.

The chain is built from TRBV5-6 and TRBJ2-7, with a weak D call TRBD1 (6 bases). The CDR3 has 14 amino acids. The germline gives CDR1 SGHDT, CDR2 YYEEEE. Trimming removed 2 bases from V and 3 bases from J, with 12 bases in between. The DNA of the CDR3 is TGTGCCAGCAGCTTTGGGACATACGACTACGAGCAGTACTTC. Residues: CASSFGTYDYEQYF.

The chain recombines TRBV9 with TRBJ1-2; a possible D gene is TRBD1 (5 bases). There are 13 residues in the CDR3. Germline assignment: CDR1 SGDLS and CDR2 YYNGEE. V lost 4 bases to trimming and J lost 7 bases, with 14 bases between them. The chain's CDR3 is CASSPNTGSGYTF. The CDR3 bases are TGTGCCAGCAGCCCCAATACAGGATCTGGCTACACCTTC.